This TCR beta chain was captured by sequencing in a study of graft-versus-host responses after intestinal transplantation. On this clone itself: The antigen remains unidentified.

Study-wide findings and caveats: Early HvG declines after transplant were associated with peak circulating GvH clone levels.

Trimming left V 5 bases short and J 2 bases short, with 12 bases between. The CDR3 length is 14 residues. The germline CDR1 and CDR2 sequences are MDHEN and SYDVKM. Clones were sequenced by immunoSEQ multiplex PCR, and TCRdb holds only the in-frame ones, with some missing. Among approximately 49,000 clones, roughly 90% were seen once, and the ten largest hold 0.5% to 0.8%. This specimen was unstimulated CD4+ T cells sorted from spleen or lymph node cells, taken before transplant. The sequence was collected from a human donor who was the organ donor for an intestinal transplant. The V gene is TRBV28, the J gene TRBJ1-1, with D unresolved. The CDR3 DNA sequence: TGTGCCAGCAGTCTGGGTAACAGAAACACTGAAGCTTTCTTT. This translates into CASSLGNRNTEAFF.